The following is a T cell receptor beta chain sequence with its context. The antigen remains unidentified. Germline lookup yields CDR1 MNHEY and CDR2 SMNVEV (reference sequence). The CDR3 totals 16 residues. Trimming left V 7 bases short and J 0 bases short, with 17 bases between. Produced via immunoSEQ multiplex PCR; TCRdb's table is partial and in-frame only. The table includes about half a million clones, roughly nine tenths detected once. Treatment given: 15 to 20 received Ad26.COV2.S at low or high dose, single or two shots; several received placebo; per-sample allocation not given. Following the first vaccine or placebo injection, samples were taken on day 63. This specimen belongs to a study of Ad26.COV2.S vaccination and SARS-CoV-2 variants. The wider study: Administration of Ad26.COV2.S was intramuscular, either once or twice 56 days apart. Study conclusions and caveats: The TCR-based breadth and depth measures might underestimate overall T cell responses. Placebo recipients trailed vaccine recipients in spike-specific TCR breadth. Substantial breadth in spike-specific CD8+ and CD4+ T cell responses was reportedly seen after vaccination.

The chain couples TRBV27 to TRBJ2-3, with D perhaps TRBD1 (6 bases). Material: peripheral blood, obtained in a trial of Ad26.COV2.S vaccine versus placebo. This TCR derives from a person aged 18-60 years who received the Ad26.COV2.S COVID-19 vaccine or a placebo. The CDR3 sequence is CASTIRGPLSTDTQYF. The CDR3 nucleotides are TGTGCCAGCACCATCAGGGGACCCCTGAGCACAGATACGCAGTATTTT.